This T cell receptor beta chain was found in a study of CD8+ T cells in alopecia areata. Study-wide results and limits: In scalp samples, resident alphabeta T cells of normal skin are also sequenced. Lesional scalp, notably in alopecia totalis/universalis, had clonality above that of normal scalp.

CD4+ lymphocytes from about 5 patients underwent sorting into CD25+CD127- populations. Researchers gathered lesional scalp punch biopsies and peripheral blood from patients with alopecia areata. PBMCs yielded sorted CD4+ and CD8+ T cells. Worth noting for this clone: Antigen specificity is unknown.

Extracted RNA was reverse transcribed into cDNA, the sequencing template. TCRdb keeps only in-frame clones here, not all; method: immunoSEQ multiplex PCR. The sample has about 19,000 clones, roughly 60% seen once; the top ten hold less than 5.5%. Germline CDR1 reads MNHEY; CDR2 reads SVGAGI. Trimming removed 7 bases from V and 3 bases from J, with 13 bases in between. The CDR3 is made up of 13 amino acids. The chain has TRBV6-5 and TRBJ2-7, with D tentatively TRBD1 or TRBD2 (5 bases each). This sequence originates from a human donor with alopecia areata. The specimen sequenced was CD4+ Tregs sorted from blood. The CDR3 spells CASTDWDRYEQYF. The CDR3 DNA reads TGTGCCAGCACCGACTGGGACCGCTACGAGCAGTACTTC.